These 30 T cell receptor beta chains were sequenced from one sample in a study of early T cells in non-severe SARS-CoV-2 infection. TCRdb analysed the 5' RACE reads with MiXCR anew, one entry per CDR3 protein. The repertoire consists of 65,000 to 85,000 distinct CDR3 sequences, with 9.5% to 15% occurring once and the leading ten covering around 1.1%. Material for sequencing was whole blood. These receptors all stem from an adult who was a healthcare worker with PCR-confirmed SARS-CoV-2 infection or an uninfected control (not recorded which).

This clonotype came up many times. The genes are TRBV11-2 and TRBJ1-1, with D possibly being TRBD1 (6 bases). Between the trimmed V and J ends, which lost 3 bases and 3 bases, there was a span of 8 bases. The CDR3 sequence is 13 residues long. Looked up from germline, CDR1 is SGHAT and CDR2 is FQNNGV. CDR3 nucleotides: TGTGCCAGCAGCTTTTCAGGGGACACTGAAGCTTTCTTT. Encoded protein: CASSFSGDTEAFF. Using reference TRBV11-2 and TRBJ1-1 for the parts outside the CDR3, the full variable domain is EAGVAQSPRYKIIEKRQSVAFWCNPISGHATLYWYQQILGQGPKLLIQFQNNGVVDDSQLPKDRFSAERLKGVDSTLKIQPAKLEDSAVYLCASSFSGDTEAFFGQGTRLTVV.

Only a few counts were recorded for this clonotype. This chain uses TRBV20-1 with TRBJ2-7; 7 nucleotides match TRBD1. The CDR3 length is 13 residues. Germline assignment: CDR1 DFQATT and CDR2 SNEGSKA (reference sequence). The V segment lost 2 bases and the J segment 6 bases; nucleotides outside the gene matches: 7. CDR3 sequence (DNA): TGCAGTGCTAGACAGGGGACAGCCCGCGAGCAGTACTTC. As protein: CSARQGTAREQYF.

The gene calls are TRBV25-1 and TRBJ1-2; D not resolved. This CDR3 contains 12 residues. V lost 5 bases to trimming and J lost 6 bases, with 10 bases between them. In germline, CDR1 is MGHDK, CDR2 SYGVNS. The CDR3 DNA sequence: TGTGCCAGCAGTCGTGGGGTGAATGGCTACACCTTC. Protein product: CASSRGVNGYTF.

This clonotype was detected only a few times. V gene TRBV19 combines with J gene TRBJ2-7; the match to TRBD2 covers 11 bases. This CDR3 has 15 amino acids. V lost 5 bases, J lost 4 bases, and 7 bases stayed unmatched. Germline-derived CDR1 and CDR2 are LNHDA and SQIVND (reference sequence). CDR3 amino acids: CASSLLAGGSYEQYF. DNA of the CDR3: TGTGCCAGTAGTCTTCTAGCGGGAGGATCTTACGAGCAGTACTTC.

V gene TRBV9 combines with J gene TRBJ2-1; 7 bases are a match to TRBD2. V gave up 1 base and J gave up 3 bases; unmatched junction bases: 4. The CDR3 loop spans 15 amino acids. CDR1 SGDLS and CDR2 YYNGEE come from the germline V gene. DNA of the CDR3: TGTGCCAGCAGCGTACGTCCTAGCGGCTACAATGAGCAGTTCTTC. Translation gives CASSVRPSGYNEQFF.

This clonotype was recorded at least ten times. The chain combines TRBV5-1 with TRBJ1-2; D remains unclear. V lost 0 bases and J lost 6, with 9 bases in between. This CDR3 is 13 amino acids long. Germline V lookup: CDR1 SGHRS, CDR2 YFSETQ. The CDR3 nucleotides read TGCGCCAGCAGCTTGGAGGTCGCAAATGGCTACACCTTC. Protein product: CASSLEVANGYTF. Drawing the rest from reference TRBV5-1 and TRBJ1-2, the complete variable domain is KAGVTQTPRYLIKTRGQQVTLSCSPISGHRSVSWYQQTPGQGLQFLFEYFSETQRNKGNFPGRFSGRQFSNSRSEMNVSTLELGDSALYLCASSLEVANGYTFGSGTRLTVV.

The genes are TRBV24-1 and TRBJ2-1; 11 nucleotides align to TRBD1. This CDR3 contains 17 residues. Looked up from germline, CDR1 is KGHDR and CDR2 is SFDVKD. The V gene end was trimmed by 5 bases and the J gene end by 4 bases; junction bases not matched to a gene: 9. CDR3 DNA: TGTGCCACCAGTGCCTCCCCCGGGACAGGGGGTTACAATGAGCAGTTCTTC. It translates to CATSASPGTGGYNEQFF.

The table lists this clonotype with a few counts. CDR3 coding DNA: TGCAGTGCTAAGGTCCGGGGTTCCTACGAGCAGTACTTC. Its translation is CSAKVRGSYEQYF. The chain uses TRBV20-1 and TRBJ2-7; the D gene is possibly TRBD2 (5 bases). The CDR3 covers 13 residues. The germline CDR1 and CDR2 sequences are DFQATT and SNEGSKA (reference sequence). V was pared by 4 bases and J by 1 base, with 11 bases between.

This sequence joins TRBV7-9 and TRBJ2-1; no clear D gene. This CDR3 has 12 residues. In germline, CDR1 is SEHNR, CDR2 FQNEAQ (reference sequence). V gave up 7 bases and J gave up 8 bases, with 12 bases separating them. CDR3 protein: CASTPTPHEQFF. The CDR3 bases are TGTGCCAGCACCCCGACCCCCCATGAGCAGTTCTTC.

The chain carries TRBV12-5 and TRBJ2-6; 7 bases agree with TRBD1. The CDR3 totals 21 residues. The V and J ends lost 5 bases and 0 bases, in that order; junction bases with no gene match: 19. CDR1 and CDR2 from the germline V gene are LGHNT and FRNRAP. The DNA of the CDR3 is TGTGCTAGTGGTACGCGCCGGGACAGAAACGCACGAATCTCTGGGGCCAACGTCCTGACTTTC. Its translation is CASGTRRDRNARISGANVLTF.

CDR3 residues: CASSLGGERFF. The CDR3 DNA sequence: TGTGCCAGCAGTTTGGGGGGGGAAAGGTTCTTC. The chain combines TRBV28 with TRBJ2-1; 7 bases line up with TRBD2. After removal of 3 bases from V and 15 bases from J, the junction contained 5 bases not matched to a gene. In germline, CDR1 is MDHEN, CDR2 SYDVKM. The CDR3 loop spans 11 amino acids.

Many counts were recorded for this clonotype. The chain combines TRBV27 with TRBJ1-5; 8 nucleotides align to TRBD1. CDR1 is MNHEY and CDR2 is SMNVEV in the germline V gene (reference sequence). V dropped 5 bases and J dropped 7; count of bases not matched to a gene: 7. The CDR3 totals 14 residues. The CDR3 nucleotides read TGTGCCAGCAGTCCGGGACAGGCAAACCAGCCCCAGCATTTT. Protein: CASSPGQANQPQHF.

The J gene is TRBJ1-2, the V gene TRBV29-1; 7 positions match TRBD1. After removal of 6 bases from V and 3 bases from J, the junction contained 7 bases not matched to a gene. Germline V gives CDR1 SQVTM, CDR2 ANQGSEA. There are 13 residues in the CDR3. The CDR3 nucleotides read TGCAGCGTAAATACCGGGACAGACTATGGCTACACCTTC. It codes for CSVNTGTDYGYTF.

This clonotype was seen repeatedly, ten times or more. The CDR3 coding sequence is TGTGCCAGCAGCTGGGAGAGGACTGGGGCCAACGTCCTGACTTTC. Protein product: CASSWERTGANVLTF. The V gene is TRBV7-2, the J gene TRBJ2-6, with a possible D match to TRBD2 (5 bases). Looked up from germline, CDR1 is SGHTA and CDR2 is FQGNSA. V lost 4 bases, J lost 2 bases, and 9 bases lay in between. CDR3 size: 15 residues.

J is TRBJ1-1 and V is TRBV29-1; maybe TRBD1 (6 bases). The CDR3 loop spans 11 amino acids. Trimming stripped 7 bases from V and 4 bases from J, with 10 bases between. Germline values: CDR1 SQVTM, CDR2 ANQGSEA. The CDR3 spells CSARTVTEAFF. In DNA, the CDR3 is TGCAGCGCCCGGACAGTCACTGAAGCTTTCTTT.

This clonotype was found a few times. The V call is TRBV20-1, the J call TRBJ1-4; possible D gene TRBD1, 6 bases. The CDR3 runs 14 residues. CDR1 is DFQATT and CDR2 is SNEGSKA in the germline V gene (reference sequence). Trimming cost V 5 bases and J 5 bases, with 15 bases left between them. CDR3 DNA sequence: TGCAGTGCTTTTACACAGGGTAACAATGAAAAACTGTTTTTT. Translating gives CSAFTQGNNEKLFF.

This clonotype was seen only a few times. The rearrangement links TRBV28 to TRBJ2-6; the D is unclear. The CDR3 is 13 amino acids. The V end was cut by 1 base, the J end by 2 bases, with 0 bases between. Germline lookup yields CDR1 MDHEN and CDR2 SYDVKM. CDR3: CASSLSGANVLTF. The CDR3 coding sequence is TGTGCCAGCAGTTTATCTGGGGCCAACGTCCTGACTTTC.

This clonotype was counted a few times. CDR3 sequence: CASSDREKLFF. The DNA for the CDR3 is TGTGCCAGCAGTGATCGGGAAAAACTGTTTTTT. The chain combines TRBV2 with TRBJ1-4, with D hard to call. The CDR3 sequence is 11 residues long. Germline V CDR1 and CDR2: SNHLY, FYNNEI. V was pared by 3 bases and J by 8 bases, with 4 bases between.

This clonotype was observed a single time. The gene calls are TRBV29-1 and TRBJ1-4, with 9 bases that match TRBD1. The germline V gene encodes CDR1 SQVTM and CDR2 ANQGSEA. This CDR3 contains 13 residues. Trimming removed 3 bases from V and 7 bases from J; junction bases left unmatched: 3. The CDR3 spells CSVDLGQGEKLFF. The CDR3 coding sequence is TGCAGCGTTGATTTGGGACAGGGTGAAAAACTGTTTTTT.

There are many counts of this clonotype. The chain links TRBV9 to TRBJ2-3; 8 nucleotides match TRBD2. This CDR3 has 16 amino acids. The junction had 5 bases not matched to a gene; V was cut back by 0 bases and J by 2 bases. Germline loops: CDR1 SGDLS, CDR2 YYNGEE. The chain's CDR3 is CASSVGERGYTDTQYF. CDR3 DNA: TGTGCCAGCAGCGTAGGGGAGCGGGGGTACACAGATACGCAGTATTTT. Using reference TRBV9 and TRBJ2-3 for the parts outside the CDR3, the full variable domain is DSGVTQTPKHLITATGQRVTLRCSPRSGDLSVYWYQQSLDQGLQFLIQYYNGEERAKGNILERFSAQQFPDLHSELNLSSLELGDSALYFCASSVGERGYTDTQYFGPGTRLTVL.

This clonotype came up a few times. This chain links TRBV5-1 with TRBJ2-7; D not resolved. CDR3 length: 15 residues. CDR1 and CDR2 (germline): SGHRS, YFSETQ. V lost 4 bases, J lost 1 base, and 15 bases lay in between. The CDR3 protein is CASSPPGLRSYEQYF. Written as DNA, the CDR3 is TGCGCCAGCAGCCCCCCCGGGCTAAGGTCCTACGAGCAGTACTTC.

The rearrangement uses TRBV10-1 and TRBJ2-2; TRBD1 aligns across 9 bases. The CDR3 runs 14 residues. Germline values: CDR1 WNHNN, CDR2 SYGVQD (reference sequence). V was clipped by 9 bases and J by 1 base; unmatched bases: 3. The CDR3 sequence: CASSGQGNTGELFF. CDR3 in DNA: TGCGCCAGTTCGGGACAGGGGAACACCGGGGAGCTGTTTTTT.

The chain employs TRBV6-5 and TRBJ1-1, with 8 bases identical to TRBD1. The CDR3 length is 12 residues. CDR1 is MNHEY and CDR2 is SVGAGI in the germline V gene. V shed 5 bases and J 8 bases; nucleotides not matched to a gene: 4. CDR3: CASSRDRGEAFF. CDR3 nucleotides: TGTGCCAGCAGTCGCGACAGGGGAGAAGCTTTCTTT.

This clonotype was recorded a few times. J is TRBJ1-2 and V is TRBV6-2 or TRBV6-3, with D possibly matching TRBD1 (6 bases). The V and J ends lost 8 bases and 4 bases respectively, with 29 bases between them. This CDR3 has 18 residues. Germline V CDR1 and CDR2: MNHEY, SVGEGT. The CDR3 DNA reads as TGTGCCAGCGACCACAACCTAATGACAGGCGGAATTATCTATGGCTACACCTTC. This sequence encodes CASDHNLMTGGIIYGYTF.

V gene TRBV7-9 combines with J gene TRBJ2-1; D not certain. V lost 1 base and J 14 bases, leaving 18 bases between the germline ends. CDR3 length equals 14 residues. CDR1 SEHNR and CDR2 FQNEAQ come from the germline V gene (reference sequence). CDR3 sequence: CASSLGPTSPVEFF. DNA for the CDR3: TGTGCCAGCAGCTTAGGACCTACTTCACCGGTTGAGTTCTTC.

The table lists this clonotype with a few counts. The J gene is TRBJ1-1, the V gene TRBV6-2 or TRBV6-3; 8 nucleotides match TRBD1. The CDR3 sequence is 14 residues long. With 2 bases clipped from V and 4 bases from J, the junction kept 3 bases outside the gene matches. Germline V gene lookup returns CDR1 MNHEY and CDR2 SVGEGT. DNA for the CDR3: TGTGCCAGCAGTTACAGACAGGGGTCCACTGAAGCTTTCTTT. Protein: CASSYRQGSTEAFF.

This clonotype was observed a few times. CDR3 loop: CASSLRGSEETQYF. The DNA for the CDR3 is TGTGCCAGCAGTTTGAGGGGGTCGGAGGAGACCCAGTACTTC. The rearrangement joins TRBV12-3 or TRBV12-4 to TRBJ2-5, with D possibly matching TRBD1 (6 bases). The CDR3 is made up of 14 amino acids. Trimming pared 3 bases from V and 5 bases from J, leaving 13 bases between.

In its sample, this clonotype was seen a few times. The chain combines TRBV19 with TRBJ2-2; 8 positions match TRBD1. The CDR3 runs 14 residues. CDR1 is LNHDA, CDR2 SQIVND, per germline (reference sequence). Trimming removed 4 bases from V and 7 bases from J; junction bases left unmatched: 5. The CDR3 region is CASSKDRVGGELFF. CDR3 coding DNA: TGTGCCAGTAGTAAGGACAGGGTGGGCGGGGAGCTGTTTTTT.

V and J are TRBV10-3 and TRBJ2-7; the D gene is possibly TRBD2 (5 bases). The CDR3 is 18 amino acids. Per germline, CDR1 ENHRY and CDR2 SYGVKD. V dropped 1 base and J dropped 6 bases, with 25 bases sitting between them. The CDR3 coding sequence is TGTGCCATCAGTGAGTGGACCTCTGGCGGGCCAACTCTGGGCGAGCAGTACTTC. It translates to CAISEWTSGGPTLGEQYF.

This clonotype has a count of ten or more. This sequence joins TRBV2 and TRBJ1-5; D unresolved. V was pared by 4 bases and J by 7 bases, with 8 bases between. The length of the CDR3 is 12 residues. In germline, CDR1 is SNHLY, CDR2 FYNNEI. The CDR3 is CASSGEVQPQHF. The CDR3 DNA reads as TGTGCCAGCAGTGGGGAGGTCCAGCCCCAGCATTTT.